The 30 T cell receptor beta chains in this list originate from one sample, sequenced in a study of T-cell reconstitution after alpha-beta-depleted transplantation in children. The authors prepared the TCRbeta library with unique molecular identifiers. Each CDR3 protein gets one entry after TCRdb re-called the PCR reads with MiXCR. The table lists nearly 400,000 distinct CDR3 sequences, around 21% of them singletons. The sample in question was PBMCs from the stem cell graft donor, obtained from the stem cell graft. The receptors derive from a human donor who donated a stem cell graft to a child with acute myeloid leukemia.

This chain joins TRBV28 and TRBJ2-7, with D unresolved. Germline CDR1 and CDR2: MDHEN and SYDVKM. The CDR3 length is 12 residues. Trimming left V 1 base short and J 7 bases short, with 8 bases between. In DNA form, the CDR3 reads TGTGCCAGCAGTTTATATCCGAGGGAGCAGTACTTC. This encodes CASSLYPREQYF.

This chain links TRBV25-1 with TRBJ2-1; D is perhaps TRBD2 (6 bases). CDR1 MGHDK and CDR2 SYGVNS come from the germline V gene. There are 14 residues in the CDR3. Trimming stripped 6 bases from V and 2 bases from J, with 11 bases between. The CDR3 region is CASRRDSPYNEQFF. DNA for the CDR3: TGTGCCAGCAGGCGGGATTCGCCCTACAATGAGCAGTTCTTC.

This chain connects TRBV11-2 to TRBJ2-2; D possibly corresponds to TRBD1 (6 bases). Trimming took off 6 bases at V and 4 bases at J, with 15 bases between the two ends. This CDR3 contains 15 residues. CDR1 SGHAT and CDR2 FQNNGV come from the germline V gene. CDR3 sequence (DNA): TGTGCCAGCAGTGGACAGCTCTCGGGCACCGGGGAGCTGTTTTTT. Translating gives CASSGQLSGTGELFF.

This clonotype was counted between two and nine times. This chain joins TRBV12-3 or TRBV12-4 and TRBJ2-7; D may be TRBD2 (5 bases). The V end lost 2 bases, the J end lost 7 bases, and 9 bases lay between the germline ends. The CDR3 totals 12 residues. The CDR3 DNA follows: TGTGCCAGCAGTTTAATTAGGGAGGAGCAGTACTTC. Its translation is CASSLIREEQYF.

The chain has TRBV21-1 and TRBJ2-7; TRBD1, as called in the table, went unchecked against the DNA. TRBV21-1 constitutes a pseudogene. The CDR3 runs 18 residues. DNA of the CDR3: TGTGCCAGCAGCACCCAAAATCCCCACAGGGGGCGCGACTACGAGCAGTACTTC. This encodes CASSTQNPHRGRDYEQYF.

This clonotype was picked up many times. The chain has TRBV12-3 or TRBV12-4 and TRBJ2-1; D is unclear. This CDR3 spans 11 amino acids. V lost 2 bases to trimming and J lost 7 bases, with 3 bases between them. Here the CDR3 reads CASSLQNEQFF. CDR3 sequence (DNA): TGTGCCAGCAGTTTACAGAATGAGCAGTTCTTC.

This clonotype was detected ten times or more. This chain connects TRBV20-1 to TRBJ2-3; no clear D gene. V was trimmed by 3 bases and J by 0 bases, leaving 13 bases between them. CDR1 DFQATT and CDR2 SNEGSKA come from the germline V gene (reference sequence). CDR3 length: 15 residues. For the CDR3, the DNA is TGCAGTGCTAGTTTTGCGCGAATAAGCACAGATACGCAGTATTTT. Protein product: CSASFARISTDTQYF.

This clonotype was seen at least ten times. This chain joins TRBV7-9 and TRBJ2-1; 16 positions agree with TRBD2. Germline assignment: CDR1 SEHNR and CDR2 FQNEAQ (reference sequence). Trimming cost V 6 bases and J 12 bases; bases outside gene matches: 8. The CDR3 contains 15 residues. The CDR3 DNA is TGTGCCAGCAGGGGGACTAGCGGGAGGGCCAAGGGGCAGTTCTTC. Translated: CASRGTSGRAKGQFF.

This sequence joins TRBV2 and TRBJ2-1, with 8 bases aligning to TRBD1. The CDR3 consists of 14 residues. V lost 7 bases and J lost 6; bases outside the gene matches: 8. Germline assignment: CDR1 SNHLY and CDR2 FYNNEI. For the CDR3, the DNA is TGTGCCAGCAAGGACAGGGCGCAAAGCAATGAGCAGTTCTTC. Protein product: CASKDRAQSNEQFF.

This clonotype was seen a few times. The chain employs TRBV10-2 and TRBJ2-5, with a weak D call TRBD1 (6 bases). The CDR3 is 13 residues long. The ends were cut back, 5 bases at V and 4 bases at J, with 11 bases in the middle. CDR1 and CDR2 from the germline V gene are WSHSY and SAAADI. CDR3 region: CASSSQGPETQYF. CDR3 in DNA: TGCGCCAGCAGTAGTCAGGGGCCAGAGACCCAGTACTTC.

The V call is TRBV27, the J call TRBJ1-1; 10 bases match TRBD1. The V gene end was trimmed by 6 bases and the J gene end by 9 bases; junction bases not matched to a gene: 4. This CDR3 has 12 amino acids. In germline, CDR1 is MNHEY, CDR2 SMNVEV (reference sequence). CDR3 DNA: TGTGCCAGCAGACCTGACAGGGGGCAAGCTTTCTTT. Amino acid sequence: CASRPDRGQAFF.

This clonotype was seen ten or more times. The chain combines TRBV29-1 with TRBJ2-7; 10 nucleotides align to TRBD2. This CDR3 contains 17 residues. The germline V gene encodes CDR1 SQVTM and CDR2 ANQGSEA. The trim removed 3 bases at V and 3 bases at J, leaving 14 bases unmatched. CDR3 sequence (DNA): TGCAGCGTTGAGCTTCGGCTAGCGGGAGAGCGAGTCTACGAGCAGTACTTC. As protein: CSVELRLAGERVYEQYF.

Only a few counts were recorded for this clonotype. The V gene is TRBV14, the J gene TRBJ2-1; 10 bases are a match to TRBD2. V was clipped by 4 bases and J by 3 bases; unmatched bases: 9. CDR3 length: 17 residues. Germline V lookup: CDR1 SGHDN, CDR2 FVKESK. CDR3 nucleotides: TGTGCCAGCAGCCCTCGGACTAGCGGATATCTCTACAATGAGCAGTTCTTC. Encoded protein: CASSPRTSGYLYNEQFF.

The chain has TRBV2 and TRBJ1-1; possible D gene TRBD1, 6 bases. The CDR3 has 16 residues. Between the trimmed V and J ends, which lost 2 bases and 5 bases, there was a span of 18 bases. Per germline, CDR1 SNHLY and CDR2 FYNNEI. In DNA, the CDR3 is TGTGCCAGCAGTGAAAGAGGGGGACGGCGAAGTACTGAAGCTTTCTTT. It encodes CASSERGGRRSTEAFF.

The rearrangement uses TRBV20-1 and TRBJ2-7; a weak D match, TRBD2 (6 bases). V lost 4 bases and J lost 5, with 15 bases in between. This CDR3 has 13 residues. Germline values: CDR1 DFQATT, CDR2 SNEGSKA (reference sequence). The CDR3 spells CSATGPGRNEQYF. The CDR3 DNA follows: TGCAGTGCTACTGGACCAGGGAGGAACGAGCAGTACTTC.

Here the CDR3 DNA reads TGCAGTGCTAGATTTAAAGGCAGGGGATTGAACACTGAAGCTTTCTTT. Translation gives CSARFKGRGLNTEAFF. V is TRBV20-1 and J is TRBJ1-1, with a weak D call TRBD1 (6 bases). The CDR3 contains 16 residues. Germline V gene lookup returns CDR1 DFQATT and CDR2 SNEGSKA (reference sequence). V was cut by 2 bases and J by 0 bases, with 16 bases left in between.

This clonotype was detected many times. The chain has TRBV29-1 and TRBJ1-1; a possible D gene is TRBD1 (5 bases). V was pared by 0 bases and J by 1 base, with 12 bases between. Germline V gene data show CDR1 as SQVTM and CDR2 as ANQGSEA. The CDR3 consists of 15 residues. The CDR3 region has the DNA TGCAGCGTTGAAGATGCGGGGACTGGGAACACTGAAGCTTTCTTT. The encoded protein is CSVEDAGTGNTEAFF.

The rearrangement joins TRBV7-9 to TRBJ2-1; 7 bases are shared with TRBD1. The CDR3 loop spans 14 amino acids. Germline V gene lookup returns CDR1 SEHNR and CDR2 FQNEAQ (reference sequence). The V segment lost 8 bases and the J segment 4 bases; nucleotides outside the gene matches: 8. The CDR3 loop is CASGRDRAYNEQFF. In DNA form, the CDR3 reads TGTGCCAGCGGAAGAGACAGGGCGTACAATGAGCAGTTCTTC.

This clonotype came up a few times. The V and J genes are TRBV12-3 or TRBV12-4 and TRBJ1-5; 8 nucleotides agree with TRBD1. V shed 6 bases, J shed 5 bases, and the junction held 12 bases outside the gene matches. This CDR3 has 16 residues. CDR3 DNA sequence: TGTGCCAGCAGCCCCCGGACAGGGCGTAATGATCAGCCCCAGCATTTT. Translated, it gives CASSPRTGRNDQPQHF.

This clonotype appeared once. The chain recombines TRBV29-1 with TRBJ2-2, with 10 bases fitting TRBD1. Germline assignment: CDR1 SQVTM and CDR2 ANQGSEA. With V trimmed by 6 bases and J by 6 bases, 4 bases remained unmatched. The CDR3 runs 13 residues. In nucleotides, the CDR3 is TGCAGCGTCGCCGGGACAGGGGCCGGGGAGCTGTTTTTT. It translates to CSVAGTGAGELFF.

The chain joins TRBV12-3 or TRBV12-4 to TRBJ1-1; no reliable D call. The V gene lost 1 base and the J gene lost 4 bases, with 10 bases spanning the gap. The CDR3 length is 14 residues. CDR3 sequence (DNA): TGTGCCAGCAGTTTAGACTCAAGGTCCACTGAAGCTTTCTTT. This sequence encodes CASSLDSRSTEAFF.

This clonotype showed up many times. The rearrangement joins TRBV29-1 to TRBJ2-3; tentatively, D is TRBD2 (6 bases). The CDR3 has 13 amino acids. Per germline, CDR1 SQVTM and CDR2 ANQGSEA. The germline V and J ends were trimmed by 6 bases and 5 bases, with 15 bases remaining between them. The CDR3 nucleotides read TGCAGCGTCGCCCGAGGGCGGGGAGATACGCAGTATTTT. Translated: CSVARGRGDTQYF.

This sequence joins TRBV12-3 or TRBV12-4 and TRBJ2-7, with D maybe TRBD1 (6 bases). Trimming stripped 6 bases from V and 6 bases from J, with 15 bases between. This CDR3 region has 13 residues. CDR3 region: CASSPNRVGEQYF. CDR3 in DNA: TGTGCCAGCAGCCCGAACAGGGTAGGCGAGCAGTACTTC.

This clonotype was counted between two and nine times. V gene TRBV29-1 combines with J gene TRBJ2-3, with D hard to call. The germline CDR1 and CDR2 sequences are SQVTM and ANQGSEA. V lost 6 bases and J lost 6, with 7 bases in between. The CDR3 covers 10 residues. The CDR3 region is CSVLLDTQYF. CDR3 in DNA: TGCAGCGTCCTCCTTGATACGCAGTATTTT.

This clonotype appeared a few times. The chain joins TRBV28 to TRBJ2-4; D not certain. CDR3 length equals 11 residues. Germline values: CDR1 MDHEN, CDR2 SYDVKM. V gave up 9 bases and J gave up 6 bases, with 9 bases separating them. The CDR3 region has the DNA TGTGCCAGTTACGGTGCAAACATTCAGTACTTC. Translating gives CASYGANIQYF. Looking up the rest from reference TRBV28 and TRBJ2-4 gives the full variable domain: DVKVTQSSRYLVKRTGEKVFLECVQDMDHENMFWYRQDPGLGLRLIYFSYDVKMKEKGDIPEGYSVSREKKERFSLILESASTNQTSMYLCASYGANIQYFGAGTRLSVL.

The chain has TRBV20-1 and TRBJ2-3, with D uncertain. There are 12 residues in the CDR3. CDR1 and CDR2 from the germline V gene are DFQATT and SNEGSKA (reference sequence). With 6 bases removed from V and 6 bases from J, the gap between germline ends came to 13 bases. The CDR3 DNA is TGCAGTGCAAGGTCTAGAGCGGATACGCAGTATTTT. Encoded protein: CSARSRADTQYF.

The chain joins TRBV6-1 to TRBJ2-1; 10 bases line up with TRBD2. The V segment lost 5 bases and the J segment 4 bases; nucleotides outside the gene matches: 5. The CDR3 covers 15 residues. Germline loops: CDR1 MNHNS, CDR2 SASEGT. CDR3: CASSQSSGRYNEQFF. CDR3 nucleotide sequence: TGTGCCAGCAGTCAATCTAGCGGGAGATACAATGAGCAGTTCTTC.

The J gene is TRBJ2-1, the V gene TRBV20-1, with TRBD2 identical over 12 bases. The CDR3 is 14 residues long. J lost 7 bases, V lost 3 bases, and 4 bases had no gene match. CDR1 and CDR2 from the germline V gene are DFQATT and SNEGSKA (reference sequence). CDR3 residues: CSASGTSGLNEQFF. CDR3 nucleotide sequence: TGCAGTGCTAGCGGGACTAGCGGGTTGAATGAGCAGTTCTTC.

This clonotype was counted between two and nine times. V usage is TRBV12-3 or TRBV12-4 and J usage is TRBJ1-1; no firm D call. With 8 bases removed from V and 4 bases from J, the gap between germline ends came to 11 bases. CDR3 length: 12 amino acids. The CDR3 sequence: CASGWRFTEAFF. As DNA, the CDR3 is TGTGCCAGCGGCTGGAGGTTCACTGAAGCTTTCTTT.

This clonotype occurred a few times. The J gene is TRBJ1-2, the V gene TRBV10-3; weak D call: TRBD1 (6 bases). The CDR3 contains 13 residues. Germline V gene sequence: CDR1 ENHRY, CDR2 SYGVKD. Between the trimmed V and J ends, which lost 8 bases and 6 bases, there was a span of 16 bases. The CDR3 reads CAIYDSGANGYTF. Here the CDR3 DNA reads TGTGCCATCTACGATTCAGGGGCGAATGGCTACACCTTC.